Listed below are T cell receptor beta chains from one sample, sequenced in a study of OX40 agonist ivuxolimab in advanced cancers. Clones were read by immunoSEQ multiplex PCR, and TCRdb kept only the in-frame ones, dropping some. The profile covers under 30,000 clones, with about four fifths appearing a single time and just over 2% taken by the ten largest. The specimen comprised CD4+ or CD8+ T cells sorted from blood, sampled in a trial of the OX40 agonist ivuxolimab. These receptors all come from an adult with an advanced solid tumor such as melanoma, head and neck, liver or kidney cancer. Each CDR3 is given with its conserved first and last residue. D genes are given only for firm matches. Clone size is given for some rows only: seen once, a few or many times, or a class if the clone is expanded.

>TRBJ1-1|medium-sized|-|TRBV14
CASSQVELRLNTEAFF
TGTGCCAGCAGCCAAGTTGAGCTCAGATTGAACACTGAAGCTTTCTTT
>TRBJ2-1|-|TRBD1|TRBV5-8
CASSEGQGSYNEQFF
TGTGCCAGCAGTGAGGGACAGGGATCCTACAATGAGCAGTTCTTC
>TRBJ1-5|-|-|TRBV19
CASRPGRRSNQPQHF
TGTGCCAGTCGGCCGGGCAGGCGAAGCAATCAGCCCCAGCATTTT
>TRBJ1-1|-|-|TRBV18
CASSSHAPGQATEAFF
TGTGCCAGCTCCTCCCACGCCCCGGGGCAGGCCACTGAAGCTTTCTTT
>TRBJ1-2|-|TRBD1|TRBV4-2
CASSEGQGASNGYTF
TGTGCCAGCAGCGAGGGACAGGGCGCCTCCAATGGCTACACCTTC
>TRBJ2-7|few|-|TRBV5-8
CASGRGDPGHEQYF
TGTGCCAGCGGTCGTGGGGACCCTGGCCACGAGCAGTACTTC
>TRBJ2-1|-|-|TRBV6-5
CASSPSYNEQFF
TGTGCCAGCAGCCCCTCCTACAATGAGCAGTTCTTC
>TRBJ2-5|-|-|TRBV5-4
CASSLPQETQYF
TGTGCCAGCAGCTTACCACAAGAGACCCAGTACTTC
>TRBJ2-5|-|-|TRBV7-6
CASSLGAGQETQYF
TGTGCCAGCAGCTTAGGGGCAGGGCAAGAGACCCAGTACTTC
>TRBJ1-4|-|-|TRBV19
CASSISVSANEKLFF
TGTGCCAGTAGTATATCGGTTTCAGCTAATGAAAAACTGTTTTTT
>TRBJ1-4|-|-|TRBV5-8
CASSLGLSGLGEKLFF
TGTGCCAGCAGCTTAGGTCTCTCTGGGCTGGGAGAAAAACTGTTTTTT
>TRBJ2-1|-|-|TRBV19
CASSRDSGPGGYEQFF
TGTGCCAGTAGTAGGGACAGCGGACCCGGAGGGTATGAGCAGTTCTTC
>TRBJ2-2|-|-|TRBV6-6
CASSYVQGIGELFF
TGTGCCAGCAGTTACGTCCAGGGTATCGGGGAGCTGTTTTTT
>TRBJ2-6|-|-|TRBV9
CASSVDDGSGANVLTF
TGTGCCAGCAGCGTAGATGACGGCTCTGGGGCCAACGTCCTGACTTTC
>TRBJ2-7|-|-|TRBV7-2
CASSLVRYEQYF
TGTGCCAGCAGCTTAGTAAGGTACGAGCAGTACTTC
>TRBJ2-7|-|TRBD1|TRBV7-2
CASSLVATGGSYEQYF
TGTGCCAGCAGCTTAGTGGCCACAGGGGGATCCTACGAGCAGTACTTC
>TRBJ2-1|-|TRBD2|TRBV5-1
CASSPRGATREFDEQFF
TGCGCCAGCAGCCCGCGGGGGGCTACGCGGGAGTTCGATGAGCAGTTCTTC
>TRBJ2-2|-|TRBD1|TRBV4-1
CASSQFPGGLNTGELFF
TGCGCCAGCAGCCAGTTCCCAGGGGGATTAAACACCGGGGAGCTGTTTTTT
>TRBJ2-2|-|TRBD1|TRBV28
CASSSPWTGANTGELFF
TGTGCCAGCAGTTCCCCCTGGACAGGGGCGAACACCGGGGAGCTGTTTTTT
>TRBJ2-7|-|TRBD2|TRBV6-5
CASSVGLANYEQYF
TGTGCCAGCAGTGTGGGACTAGCCAACTACGAGCAGTACTTC
>TRBJ1-2|-|-|TRBV28
CASSGPANYGYTF
TGTGCCAGCAGTGGGCCAGCCAACTATGGCTACACCTTC
>TRBJ1-1|-|TRBD1|TRBV19
CASSIATGAMNTEAFF
TGTGCCAGTAGTATAGCAACAGGGGCTATGAACACTGAAGCTTTCTTT
>TRBJ2-7|-|-|TRBV7-2
CASSLAEEYEQYF
TGTGCCAGCAGCTTGGCAGAAGAATACGAGCAGTACTTC
>TRBJ1-2|-|TRBD1|TRBV28
CASSLGQNNYGYTF
TGTGCCAGCAGCCTGGGACAGAATAACTATGGCTACACCTTC
>TRBJ2-7|once|-|TRBV6-1
CASSVGGNYEQYF
TGTGCCAGCAGTGTGGGCGGAAACTACGAGCAGTACTTC
>TRBJ2-3|-|-|TRBV6-1
CASSESSWDQDTQYF
TGTGCCAGCAGTGAATCGAGCTGGGACCAAGATACGCAGTATTTT
>TRBJ2-3|-|-|TRBV11-2
CASSLVRGTDTQYF
TGTGCCAGCAGCTTGGTAAGGGGGACAGATACGCAGTATTTT
>TRBJ1-5|-|-|TRBV7-2
CASSLKANQPQHF
TGTGCCAGCAGCTTAAAGGCAAATCAGCCCCAGCATTTT
>TRBJ1-3|few|-|TRBV7-9
CASSLETVPSGNTIYF
TGTGCCAGCAGCTTAGAGACAGTCCCCTCTGGAAACACCATATATTTT
>TRBJ1-6|-|-|TRBV19
CASRDMGRPYSPLHF
TGTGCCAGTAGGGATATGGGTCGGCCGTATTCACCCCTCCACTTT
>TRBJ1-5|once|TRBD1|TRBV7-9
CASSPDRLGQGDMPQHF
TGTGCCAGCAGCCCCGACCGCTTGGGACAGGGGGATATGCCCCAGCATTTT
>TRBJ2-3|-|TRBD1|TRBV7-9
CASILGQSTDTQYF
TGTGCCAGCATCCTGGGACAGAGCACAGATACGCAGTATTTT
>TRBJ2-1|few|-|TRBV7-2
CASSPGGQKGDEQFF
TGTGCCAGCAGCCCGGGGGGACAAAAGGGGGATGAGCAGTTCTTC
>TRBJ1-1|-|-|TRBV11-1
CASSKDRGWSREAFF
TGTGCCAGCAGTAAGGACCGGGGCTGGTCGCGAGAAGCTTTCTTT
>TRBJ2-3|-|-|TRBV30
CAWSRAGDTQYF
TGTGCCTGGAGTAGAGCGGGAGATACGCAGTATTTT
>TRBJ1-1|once|TRBD1|TRBV19
CASSIRGTGSMNTEAFF
TGTGCCAGTAGTATTCGCGGGACAGGGTCCATGAACACTGAAGCTTTCTTT